A selection of T cell receptor beta chains follows, all from one sample in a study of shared clonotypes between healthy human individuals. Data came from immunoSEQ multiplex PCR; TCRdb stores just in-frame clones and leaves some out. The table has over 1.4 million clones, 96% seen once. The specimen sequenced was naive CD4+ T cells sorted from blood. The receptors shown here come from a man aged 30-40 years in good health. The CDR3 runs from the conserved cysteine through the conserved F or W. D genes are given only for firm matches. The size of a clone is reported for some rows only, either as once, few or many, or as a class for expanded clones.

clone size: once; V gene: TRBV19; D gene: NA; J gene: TRBJ1-2; CDR3 DNA: TGTGCCAGTAGTCTTAGGGACGTCTATGGCTACACCTTC; CDR3 protein: CASSLRDVYGYTF
clone size: NA; V gene: TRBV7-9; D gene: TRBD2; J gene: TRBJ2-7; CDR3 DNA: TGTGCCAGCAGCCCCGGACTAGCGGGAGGTTACGAGCAGTACTTC; CDR3 protein: CASSPGLAGGYEQYF
clone size: NA; V gene: TRBV7-2; D gene: NA; J gene: TRBJ2-2; CDR3 DNA: TGTGCCAGCAGCTTAAAACTCGACTACACCGGGGAGCTGTTTTTT; CDR3 protein: CASSLKLDYTGELFF
clone size: NA; V gene: TRBV27; D gene: NA; J gene: TRBJ1-5; CDR3 DNA: TGTGCCAGCAGACGAGGGACTGGCAATCAGCCCCAGCATTTT; CDR3 protein: CASRRGTGNQPQHF
clone size: NA; V gene: TRBV11-1; D gene: NA; J gene: TRBJ2-3; CDR3 DNA: TGTGCCAGCAGCTTAGACAGGGCAGATACGCAGTATTTT; CDR3 protein: CASSLDRADTQYF
clone size: NA; V gene: TRBV5-1; D gene: TRBD2; J gene: TRBJ2-7; CDR3 DNA: TGCGCCAGCAGCTTGGAAATAGCGGGGCCCCTATCCTACGAGCAGTACTTC; CDR3 protein: CASSLEIAGPLSYEQYF
clone size: NA; V gene: TRBV6-1; D gene: TRBD2; J gene: TRBJ2-3; CDR3 DNA: TGTGCCAGCAGGGAAGTAGCGGGATTAAGTGCAGATACGCAGTATTTT; CDR3 protein: CASREVAGLSADTQYF
clone size: NA; V gene: TRBV7-9; D gene: TRBD1; J gene: TRBJ2-3; CDR3 DNA: TGTGCCAGCAGCCGAACAGGGGGCGCGCAGTATTTT; CDR3 protein: CASSRTGGAQYF
clone size: NA; V gene: TRBV7-9; D gene: NA; J gene: TRBJ2-3; CDR3 DNA: TGTGCCAGCAGCTTGACTGGACTACCGTATAGCACAGATACGCAGTATTTT; CDR3 protein: CASSLTGLPYSTDTQYF
clone size: once; V gene: TRBV28; D gene: TRBD1; J gene: TRBJ1-2; CDR3 DNA: TGTGCCAGCCACAGGGGGCTCAACTATGGCTACACCTTC; CDR3 protein: CASHRGLNYGYTF
clone size: once; V gene: TRBV15; D gene: NA; J gene: TRBJ2-1; CDR3 DNA: TGTGCCACCAGCAGAGGCTCATACAATGAGCAGTTCTTC; CDR3 protein: CATSRGSYNEQFF
clone size: NA; V gene: TRBV4-1; D gene: NA; J gene: TRBJ2-7; CDR3 DNA: TGCGCCAGCAGCCAAGAAGTCGTACAGGGACCTTTAGGCGAGCAGTACTTC; CDR3 protein: CASSQEVVQGPLGEQYF
clone size: NA; V gene: TRBV19; D gene: NA; J gene: TRBJ2-7; CDR3 DNA: TGTGCCAGTAGTATATATCAAGGACGGGTCTACGAGCAGTACTTC; CDR3 protein: CASSIYQGRVYEQYF
clone size: NA; V gene: TRBV5-1; D gene: NA; J gene: TRBJ2-6; CDR3 DNA: TGCGCCAGCCGGGCTGGGGCCAACGTCCTGACTTTC; CDR3 protein: CASRAGANVLTF
clone size: NA; V gene: TRBV10-1; D gene: NA; J gene: TRBJ2-3; CDR3 DNA: TGCGCCAGCAGTGAGTCAGGTTACGGCACAGATACGCAGTATTTT; CDR3 protein: CASSESGYGTDTQYF
clone size: once; V gene: TRBV18; D gene: TRBD2; J gene: TRBJ2-2; CDR3 DNA: TGTGCCAGCTCACCTACTAGGACTAGCGGGAATGTCGCGAACACCGGGGAGCTGTTTTTT; CDR3 protein: CASSPTRTSGNVANTGELFF
clone size: NA; V gene: TRBV5-5; D gene: NA; J gene: TRBJ2-1; CDR3 DNA: TGTGCCAGCAGCTCGCTCTCCATAGCCCGCGGTGAGCAGTTCTTC; CDR3 protein: CASSSLSIARGEQFF
clone size: NA; V gene: TRBV19; D gene: NA; J gene: TRBJ2-2; CDR3 DNA: TGTGCCAGTAGTAGACAGATGAACACCGGGGAGCTGTTTTTT; CDR3 protein: CASSRQMNTGELFF
clone size: NA; V gene: TRBV29-1; D gene: TRBD1; J gene: TRBJ1-3; CDR3 DNA: TGCAGCGCGTTGGGGGGGACAGGGTCTGGAAACACCATATATTTT; CDR3 protein: CSALGGTGSGNTIYF
clone size: few; V gene: TRBV7-8; D gene: TRBD2; J gene: TRBJ2-7; CDR3 DNA: TGTGCCAGCAGCCGACTTCTGGCGGGAGGGCGACACGAGCAGTACTTC; CDR3 protein: CASSRLLAGGRHEQYF
clone size: NA; V gene: TRBV4-3; D gene: NA; J gene: TRBJ1-4; CDR3 DNA: TGCGCCAGCAGCCAACTAATTCTGGGGGGGGCGTTGGGAGAGGCTAATGAAAAACTGTTTTTT; CDR3 protein: CASSQLILGGALGEANEKLFF
clone size: NA; V gene: TRBV28; D gene: NA; J gene: TRBJ1-2; CDR3 DNA: TGTGCCAGCAGCCTCGACAGGAACGATGGCTACACCTTC; CDR3 protein: CASSLDRNDGYTF
clone size: few; V gene: TRBV18; D gene: TRBD2; J gene: TRBJ2-2; CDR3 DNA: TGTGCCAGCTCCGGACTAGCGGCTATGAACACCGGGGAGCTGTTTTTT; CDR3 protein: CASSGLAAMNTGELFF
clone size: once; V gene: TRBV5-1; D gene: TRBD1; J gene: TRBJ2-3; CDR3 DNA: TGCGCCAGCAGACTGGGACAGAGCACAGATACGCAGTATTTT; CDR3 protein: CASRLGQSTDTQYF
clone size: NA; V gene: TRBV9; D gene: NA; J gene: TRBJ2-7; CDR3 DNA: TGTGCCAGCAGCCTTAATCTAGGGTTGGGGGAGCAGTACTTC; CDR3 protein: CASSLNLGLGEQYF
clone size: NA; V gene: TRBV18; D gene: NA; J gene: TRBJ2-7; CDR3 DNA: TGTGCCAGCTCACCACGGGACCGTAGCTCCTACGAGCAGTACTTC; CDR3 protein: CASSPRDRSSYEQYF
clone size: NA; V gene: TRBV5-1; D gene: NA; J gene: TRBJ1-1; CDR3 DNA: TGCGCCAGCAGCTCCTCGGTTGGAGGTAACGAAGCTTTCTTT; CDR3 protein: CASSSSVGGNEAFF
clone size: NA; V gene: TRBV2; D gene: NA; J gene: TRBJ1-3; CDR3 DNA: TGTGCCAGCAGTTTCTCGACCTCGGGGTCTGGAAACACCATATATTTT; CDR3 protein: CASSFSTSGSGNTIYF
clone size: NA; V gene: TRBV30; D gene: NA; J gene: TRBJ2-5; CDR3 DNA: TGTGCCTGGACCGGGACTTTTCAAGAGACCCAGTACTTC; CDR3 protein: CAWTGTFQETQYF
clone size: once; V gene: TRBV5-6; D gene: NA; J gene: TRBJ2-2; CDR3 DNA: TGTGCCAGCAGCTGGGGATCTAGGATCACCGGGGAGCTGTTTTTT; CDR3 protein: CASSWGSRITGELFF
clone size: NA; V gene: TRBV29-1; D gene: NA; J gene: TRBJ1-2; CDR3 DNA: TGCAGCGTCGTGGACATGAACTATGGCTACACCTTC; CDR3 protein: CSVVDMNYGYTF
clone size: NA; V gene: TRBV9; D gene: TRBD2; J gene: TRBJ2-3; CDR3 DNA: TGTGCCAGCAGAGATCCGGGGGGGAATACGCAGTATTTT; CDR3 protein: CASRDPGGNTQYF
clone size: NA; V gene: TRBV28; D gene: NA; J gene: TRBJ2-7; CDR3 DNA: TGTGCCAGCAGGACTACCTACAGGGTTCCCTACGAGCAGTACTTC; CDR3 protein: CASRTTYRVPYEQYF
clone size: NA; V gene: TRBV30; D gene: NA; J gene: TRBJ2-7; CDR3 DNA: TGTGCCTGCCAGGCAGGGGGGCCTGGCGAGCAGTACTTC; CDR3 protein: CACQAGGPGEQYF
clone size: NA; V gene: TRBV19; D gene: TRBD2; J gene: TRBJ2-7; CDR3 DNA: TGTGCCAGTAGTATTGATTTGACTAGCGGAGTTCAATCCTACGAGCAGTACTTC; CDR3 protein: CASSIDLTSGVQSYEQYF
clone size: NA; V gene: TRBV27; D gene: NA; J gene: TRBJ1-1; CDR3 DNA: TGTGCCAGCAGCTCAATCGCAGCGACGAACACTGAAGCTTTCTTT; CDR3 protein: CASSSIAATNTEAFF
clone size: NA; V gene: TRBV7-6; D gene: NA; J gene: TRBJ2-7; CDR3 DNA: TGTGCCAGCAGCCGGGACCCTGGTAGCTCCTACGAGCAGTACTTC; CDR3 protein: CASSRDPGSSYEQYF
clone size: NA; V gene: TRBV27; D gene: NA; J gene: TRBJ1-4; CDR3 DNA: TGTGCCAGCAGTAAAACAGGGTGGGGTGAAAAACTGTTTTTT; CDR3 protein: CASSKTGWGEKLFF
clone size: NA; V gene: TRBV11-2; D gene: NA; J gene: TRBJ2-2; CDR3 DNA: TGTGCCAGCAGCTTAGTAGGACCCTACTCAGGGGAGCTGTTTTTT; CDR3 protein: CASSLVGPYSGELFF
clone size: NA; V gene: TRBV9; D gene: NA; J gene: TRBJ2-5; CDR3 DNA: TGTGCCAGCAGCGTAGGAGGTTTGCAAGAGACCCAGTACTTC; CDR3 protein: CASSVGGLQETQYF
clone size: NA; V gene: TRBV5-1; D gene: TRBD2; J gene: TRBJ2-7; CDR3 DNA: TGCGCCAGCAGCCGAACTAGCGGGACCTACGAGCAGTACTTC; CDR3 protein: CASSRTSGTYEQYF
clone size: NA; V gene: TRBV20-1; D gene: NA; J gene: TRBJ1-1; CDR3 DNA: TGCAGTCCCCTGGAGGTGCGGGGCGCTTTCTTT; CDR3 protein: CSPLEVRGAFF
clone size: NA; V gene: TRBV5-1; D gene: NA; J gene: TRBJ2-3; CDR3 DNA: TGCGCCAGCACCGCGGGCACAGATACGCAGTATTTT; CDR3 protein: CASTAGTDTQYF
clone size: NA; V gene: TRBV14; D gene: NA; J gene: TRBJ2-2; CDR3 DNA: TGTGCCAGCAGCCAAGAACTCGGCGGGGAGCTGTTTTTT; CDR3 protein: CASSQELGGELFF
clone size: NA; V gene: TRBV28; D gene: NA; J gene: TRBJ1-3; CDR3 DNA: TGTGCCAGCAGTTCTGAGGCCGGGAGGTTGGGTAACACCATATATTTT; CDR3 protein: CASSSEAGRLGNTIYF
clone size: NA; V gene: TRBV11-2; D gene: TRBD2; J gene: TRBJ2-1; CDR3 DNA: TGTGCCAGCAGCCCTTCCGGACTAGCGGGTTTCAATGAGCAGTTCTTC; CDR3 protein: CASSPSGLAGFNEQFF
clone size: NA; V gene: TRBV9; D gene: TRBD2; J gene: TRBJ2-7; CDR3 DNA: TGTGCCAGCAGCGTAGCGGGGGGTAATGAGCAGTACTTC; CDR3 protein: CASSVAGGNEQYF
clone size: NA; V gene: TRBV25-1; D gene: TRBD1; J gene: TRBJ2-7; CDR3 DNA: TGTGCCAGCAGTGAATCCGACAGGGTAATTGCCGAGCAGTACTTC; CDR3 protein: CASSESDRVIAEQYF
clone size: NA; V gene: TRBV27; D gene: NA; J gene: TRBJ2-2; CDR3 DNA: TGTGCCAGCAGTTCAGTAGGCACCGGGGAGCTGTTTTTT; CDR3 protein: CASSSVGTGELFF
clone size: NA; V gene: TRBV5-1; D gene: TRBD1; J gene: TRBJ2-7; CDR3 DNA: TGCGCCAGCAGCCCCCGACAGGGGCCCTACGAGCAGTACTTC; CDR3 protein: CASSPRQGPYEQYF
clone size: NA; V gene: TRBV30; D gene: NA; J gene: TRBJ2-7; CDR3 DNA: TGTGCCTGGAGTGTACTTGACAGCACCTACGAGCAGTACTTC; CDR3 protein: CAWSVLDSTYEQYF
clone size: once; V gene: TRBV14; D gene: TRBD2; J gene: TRBJ2-1; CDR3 DNA: TGTGCCAGCAGCCGCCCCGGGACTAGACTCAATGAGCAGTTCTTC; CDR3 protein: CASSRPGTRLNEQFF
clone size: NA; V gene: TRBV7-2; D gene: NA; J gene: TRBJ2-7; CDR3 DNA: TGTGCCAGCAGCCAAGCTACTTCCTACGAGCAGTACTTC; CDR3 protein: CASSQATSYEQYF
clone size: once; V gene: TRBV27; D gene: TRBD2; J gene: TRBJ2-7; CDR3 DNA: TGTGCCAGCAGTCTAGCGGGAGTAAGCTACGAGCAGTACTTC; CDR3 protein: CASSLAGVSYEQYF